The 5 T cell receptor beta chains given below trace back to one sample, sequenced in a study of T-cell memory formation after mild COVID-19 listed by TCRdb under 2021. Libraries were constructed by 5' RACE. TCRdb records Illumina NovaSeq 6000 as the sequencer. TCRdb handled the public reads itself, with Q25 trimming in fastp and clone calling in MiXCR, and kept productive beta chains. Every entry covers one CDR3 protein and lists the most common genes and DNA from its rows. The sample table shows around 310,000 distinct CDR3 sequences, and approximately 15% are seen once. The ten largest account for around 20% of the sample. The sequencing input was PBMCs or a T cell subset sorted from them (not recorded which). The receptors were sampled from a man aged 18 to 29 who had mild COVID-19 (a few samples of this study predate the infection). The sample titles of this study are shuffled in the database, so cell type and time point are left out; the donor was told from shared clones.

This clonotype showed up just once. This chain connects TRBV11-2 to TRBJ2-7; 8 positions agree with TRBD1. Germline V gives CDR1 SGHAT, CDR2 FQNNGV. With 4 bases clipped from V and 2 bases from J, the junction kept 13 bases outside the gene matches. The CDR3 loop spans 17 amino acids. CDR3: CASSYSSLTGEAYEQYV. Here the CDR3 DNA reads TGTGCCAGCAGCTACTCCTCCCTGACAGGGGAAGCCTACGAGCAGTACGTC.

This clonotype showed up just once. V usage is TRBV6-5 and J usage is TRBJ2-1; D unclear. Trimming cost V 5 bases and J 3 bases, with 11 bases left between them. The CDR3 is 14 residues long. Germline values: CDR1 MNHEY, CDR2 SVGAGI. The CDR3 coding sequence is TGTGCCAGCAGTCCGCGACACCTCTACAATGAGCAGTTCTTC. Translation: CASSPRHLYNEQFF.

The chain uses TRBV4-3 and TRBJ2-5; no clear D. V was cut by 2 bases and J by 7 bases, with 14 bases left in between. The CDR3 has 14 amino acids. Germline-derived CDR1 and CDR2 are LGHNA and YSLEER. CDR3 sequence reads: CASSQTSGSGTQYF. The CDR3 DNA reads TGCGCCAGCAGCCAAACATCTGGGTCGGGGACCCAGTACTTC.

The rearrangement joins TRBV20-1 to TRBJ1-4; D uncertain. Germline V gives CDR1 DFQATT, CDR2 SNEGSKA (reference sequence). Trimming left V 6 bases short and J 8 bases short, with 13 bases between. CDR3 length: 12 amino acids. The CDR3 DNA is TGCAGTGCGCGGGCGGCCTACGAAAAACTGTTTTTT. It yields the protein CSARAAYEKLFF.

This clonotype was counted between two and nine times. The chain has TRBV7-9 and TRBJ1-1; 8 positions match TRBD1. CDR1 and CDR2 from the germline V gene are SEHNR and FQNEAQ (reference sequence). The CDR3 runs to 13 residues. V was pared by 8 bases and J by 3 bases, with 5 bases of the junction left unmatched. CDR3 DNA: TGTGCCAGCGCTGGGACAGGAGACACTGAAGCTTTCTTT. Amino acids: CASAGTGDTEAFF.